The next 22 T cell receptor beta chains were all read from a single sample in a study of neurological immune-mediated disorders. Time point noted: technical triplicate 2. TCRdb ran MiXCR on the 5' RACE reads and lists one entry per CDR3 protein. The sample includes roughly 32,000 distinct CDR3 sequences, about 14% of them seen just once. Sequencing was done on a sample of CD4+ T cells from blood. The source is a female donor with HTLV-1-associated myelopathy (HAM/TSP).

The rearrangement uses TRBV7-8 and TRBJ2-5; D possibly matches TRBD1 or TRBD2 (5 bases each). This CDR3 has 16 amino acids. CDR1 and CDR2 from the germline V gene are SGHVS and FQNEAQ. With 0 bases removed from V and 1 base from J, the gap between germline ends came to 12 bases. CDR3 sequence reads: CASSLAVGRIQETQYF. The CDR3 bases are TGTGCCAGCAGCTTAGCAGTGGGACGTATCCAAGAGACCCAGTACTTC.

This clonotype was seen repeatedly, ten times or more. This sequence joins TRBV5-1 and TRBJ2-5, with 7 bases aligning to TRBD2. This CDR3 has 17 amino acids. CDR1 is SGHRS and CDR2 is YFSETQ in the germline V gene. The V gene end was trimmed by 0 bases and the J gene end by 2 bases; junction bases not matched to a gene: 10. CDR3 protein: CASSLERSPRGQETQYF. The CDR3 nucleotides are TGCGCCAGCAGCTTGGAAAGGTCTCCGCGGGGGCAAGAGACCCAGTACTTC.

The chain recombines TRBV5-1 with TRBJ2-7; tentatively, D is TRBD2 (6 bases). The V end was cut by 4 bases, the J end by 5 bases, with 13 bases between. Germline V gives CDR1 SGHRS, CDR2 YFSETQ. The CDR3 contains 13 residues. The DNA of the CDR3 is TGCGCCAGCAGCCCCCCGTGGGGGGACGAGCAGTACTTC. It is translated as CASSPPWGDEQYF.

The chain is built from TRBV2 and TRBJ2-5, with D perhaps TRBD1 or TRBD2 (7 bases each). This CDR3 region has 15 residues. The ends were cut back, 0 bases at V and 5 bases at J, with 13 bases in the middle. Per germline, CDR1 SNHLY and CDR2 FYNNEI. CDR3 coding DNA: TGTGCCAGCAGTGAAGCGCTTCAGGGGGGGGAGACCCAGTACTTC. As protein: CASSEALQGGETQYF. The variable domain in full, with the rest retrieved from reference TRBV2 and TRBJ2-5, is EPEVTQTPSHQVTQMGQEVILRCVPISNHLYFYWYRQILGQKVEFLVSFYNNEISEKSEIFDDQFSVERPDGSNFTLKIRSTKLEDSAMYFCASSEALQGGETQYFGPGTRLLVL.

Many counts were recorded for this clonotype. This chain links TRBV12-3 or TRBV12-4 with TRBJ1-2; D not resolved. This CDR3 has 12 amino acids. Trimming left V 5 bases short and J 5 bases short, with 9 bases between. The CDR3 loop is CASSPYSYGYTF. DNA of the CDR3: TGTGCCAGCAGTCCCTACAGTTATGGCTACACCTTC.

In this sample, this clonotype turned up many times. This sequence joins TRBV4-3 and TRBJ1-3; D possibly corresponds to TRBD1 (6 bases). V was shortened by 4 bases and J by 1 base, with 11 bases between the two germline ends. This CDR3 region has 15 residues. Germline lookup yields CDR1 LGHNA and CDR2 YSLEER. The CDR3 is CASSPTTGSGNTIYF. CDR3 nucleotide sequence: TGCGCCAGCAGCCCCACTACAGGGTCTGGAAACACCATATATTTT.

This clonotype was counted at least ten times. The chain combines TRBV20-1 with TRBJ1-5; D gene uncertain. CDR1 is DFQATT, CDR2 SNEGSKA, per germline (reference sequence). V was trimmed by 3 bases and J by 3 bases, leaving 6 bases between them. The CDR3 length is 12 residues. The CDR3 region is CSARTFNQPQHF. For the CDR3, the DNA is TGCAGTGCTAGGACATTCAATCAGCCCCAGCATTTT.

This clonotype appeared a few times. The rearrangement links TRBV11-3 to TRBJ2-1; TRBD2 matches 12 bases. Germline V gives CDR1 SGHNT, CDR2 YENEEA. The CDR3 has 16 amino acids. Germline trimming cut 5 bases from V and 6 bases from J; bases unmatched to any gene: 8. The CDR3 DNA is TGTGCCAGCAGCCGACTCTGGACTAGCGGGGCCAATGAGCAGTTCTTC. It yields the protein CASSRLWTSGANEQFF. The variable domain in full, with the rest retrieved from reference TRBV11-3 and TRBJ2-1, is EAGVVQSPRYKIIEKKQPVAFWCNPISGHNTLYWYLQNLGQGPELLIRYENEEAVDDSQLPKDRFSAERLKGVDSTLKIQPAELGDSAVYLCASSRLWTSGANEQFFGPGTRLTVL.

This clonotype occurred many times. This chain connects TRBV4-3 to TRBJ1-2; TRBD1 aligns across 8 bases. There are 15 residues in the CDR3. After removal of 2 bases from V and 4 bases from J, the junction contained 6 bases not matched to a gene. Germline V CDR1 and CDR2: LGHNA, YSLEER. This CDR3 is CASSQNRGGFYGYTF. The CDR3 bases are TGCGCCAGCAGCCAAAACAGGGGGGGATTCTATGGCTACACCTTC.

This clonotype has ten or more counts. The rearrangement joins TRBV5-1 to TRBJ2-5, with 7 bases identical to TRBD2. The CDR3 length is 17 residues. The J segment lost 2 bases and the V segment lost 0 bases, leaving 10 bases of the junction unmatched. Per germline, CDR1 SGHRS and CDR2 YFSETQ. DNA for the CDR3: TGCGCCAGCAGCTTGGGGGGAAAGACTAGCTTACAAGAGACCCAGTACTTC. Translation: CASSLGGKTSLQETQYF.

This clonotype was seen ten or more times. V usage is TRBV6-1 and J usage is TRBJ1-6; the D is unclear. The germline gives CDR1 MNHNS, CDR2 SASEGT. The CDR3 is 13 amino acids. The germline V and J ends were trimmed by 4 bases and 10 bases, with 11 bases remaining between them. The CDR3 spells CASSGPVGSPLHF. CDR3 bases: TGTGCCAGCAGTGGCCCAGTGGGGTCACCCCTCCACTTT.

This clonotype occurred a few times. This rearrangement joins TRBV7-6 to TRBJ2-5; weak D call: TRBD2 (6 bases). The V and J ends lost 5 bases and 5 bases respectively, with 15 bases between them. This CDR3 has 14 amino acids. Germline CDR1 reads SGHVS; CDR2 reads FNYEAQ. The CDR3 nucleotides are TGTGCCAGCAGCCCAACCGAGGGGAGGGAGACCCAGTACTTC. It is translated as CASSPTEGRETQYF.

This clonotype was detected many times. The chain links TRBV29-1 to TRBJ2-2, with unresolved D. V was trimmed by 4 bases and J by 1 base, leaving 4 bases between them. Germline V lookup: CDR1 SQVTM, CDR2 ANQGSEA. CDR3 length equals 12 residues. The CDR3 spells CSVVRNTGELFF. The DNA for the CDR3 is TGCAGCGTTGTCCGGAACACCGGGGAGCTGTTTTTT.

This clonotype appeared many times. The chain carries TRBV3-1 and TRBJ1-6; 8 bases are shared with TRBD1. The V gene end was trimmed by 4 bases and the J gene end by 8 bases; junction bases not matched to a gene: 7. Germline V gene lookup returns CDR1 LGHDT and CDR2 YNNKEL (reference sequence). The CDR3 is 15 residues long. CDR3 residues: CASSRGTGLDSPLHF. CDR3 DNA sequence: TGTGCCAGCAGCCGAGGGACAGGATTGGATTCACCCCTCCACTTT.

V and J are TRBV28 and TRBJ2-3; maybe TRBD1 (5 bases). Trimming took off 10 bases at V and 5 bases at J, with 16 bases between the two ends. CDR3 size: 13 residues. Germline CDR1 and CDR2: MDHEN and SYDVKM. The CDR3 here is CATVGPGIDTQYF. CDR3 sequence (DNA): TGTGCCACCGTGGGGCCAGGCATAGATACGCAGTATTTT.

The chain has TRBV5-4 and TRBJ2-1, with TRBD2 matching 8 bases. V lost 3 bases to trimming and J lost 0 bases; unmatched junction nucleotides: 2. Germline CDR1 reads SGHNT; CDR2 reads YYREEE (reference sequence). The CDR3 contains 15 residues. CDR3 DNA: TGTGCCAGCAGCTCGGGGGGGGCCTCCTACAATGAGCAGTTCTTC. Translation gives CASSSGGASYNEQFF.

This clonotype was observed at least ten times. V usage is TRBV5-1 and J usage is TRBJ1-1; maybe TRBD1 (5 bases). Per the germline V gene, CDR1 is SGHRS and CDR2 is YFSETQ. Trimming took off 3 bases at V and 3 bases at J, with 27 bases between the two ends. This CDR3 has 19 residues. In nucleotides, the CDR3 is TGCGCCAGCAGCTCCCATACTTCCGGTATTGGGGCTGGGGACACTGAAGCTTTCTTT. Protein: CASSSHTSGIGAGDTEAFF.

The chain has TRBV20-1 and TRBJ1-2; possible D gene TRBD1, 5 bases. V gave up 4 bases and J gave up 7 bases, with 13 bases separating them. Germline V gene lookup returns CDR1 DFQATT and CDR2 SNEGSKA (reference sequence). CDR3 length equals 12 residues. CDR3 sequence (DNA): TGCAGTGCTACATTAACAGGCTCTGGCTACACCTTC. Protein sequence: CSATLTGSGYTF.

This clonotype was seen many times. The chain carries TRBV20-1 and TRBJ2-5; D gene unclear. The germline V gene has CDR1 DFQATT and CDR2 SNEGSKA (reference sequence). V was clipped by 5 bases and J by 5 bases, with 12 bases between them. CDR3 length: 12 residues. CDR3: CSAGRLVETQYF. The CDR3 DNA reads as TGCAGTGCTGGGCGGCTGGTGGAGACCCAGTACTTC.

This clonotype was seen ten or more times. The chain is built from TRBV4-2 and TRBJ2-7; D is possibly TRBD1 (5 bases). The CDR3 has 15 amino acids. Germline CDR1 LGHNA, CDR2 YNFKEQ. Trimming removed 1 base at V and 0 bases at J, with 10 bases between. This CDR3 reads CASSQGGLSSYEQYF. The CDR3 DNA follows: TGTGCCAGCAGCCAAGGGGGCTTGAGCTCCTACGAGCAGTACTTC.

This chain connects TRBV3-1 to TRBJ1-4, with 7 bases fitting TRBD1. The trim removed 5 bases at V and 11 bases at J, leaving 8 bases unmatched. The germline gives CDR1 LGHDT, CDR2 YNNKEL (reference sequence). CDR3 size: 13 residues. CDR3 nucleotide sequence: TGTGCCAGCAGCGACAGGGAATCGTTGAAACTGTTTTTT. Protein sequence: CASSDRESLKLFF.

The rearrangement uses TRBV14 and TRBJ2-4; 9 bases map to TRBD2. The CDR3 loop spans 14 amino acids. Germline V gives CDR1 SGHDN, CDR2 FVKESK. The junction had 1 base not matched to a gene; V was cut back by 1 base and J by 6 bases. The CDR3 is CASSQGTSVNIQYF. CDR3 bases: TGTGCCAGCAGCCAAGGGACTAGCGTAAACATTCAGTACTTC. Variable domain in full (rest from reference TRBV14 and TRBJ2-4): EAGVTQFPSHSVIEKGQTVTLRCDPISGHDNLYWYRRVMGKEIKFLLHFVKESKQDESGMPNNRFLAERTGGTYSTLKVQPAELEDSGVYFCASSQGTSVNIQYFGAGTRLSVL.